Presented here are 8 T cell receptor beta chains from one specimen sequenced in a study of blood T cell repertoires in COVID-19. TCRdb keeps only in-frame clones here, not all; method: immunoSEQ multiplex PCR. Among over 100,000 clones listed, around four fifths were seen once. Input material: peripheral blood. The receptor source for this set is a man aged 35 to 55 with active or convalescent COVID-19.

The CDR3 DNA is TGTGCCAGCTCCCCGGGGGGGTCCGATGCAGATACGCAGTATTTT. Amino acids: CASSPGGSDADTQYF. This sequence joins TRBV18 and TRBJ2-3; TRBD2 agrees at 8 bases. With V trimmed by 6 bases and J by 4 bases, 9 bases remained unmatched. CDR3 length: 15 residues. Germline loops: CDR1 KGHSH, CDR2 LQKENI.

The chain has TRBV9 and TRBJ2-3, with 7 bases identical to TRBD2. The CDR3 covers 15 residues. The germline V gene has CDR1 SGDLS and CDR2 YYNGEE. The V segment lost 0 bases and the J segment 6 bases; nucleotides outside the gene matches: 7. CDR3 DNA sequence: TGTGCCAGCAGCGTAGAGGGCGGGGGAAGGGATACGCAGTATTTT. As protein: CASSVEGGGRDTQYF.

This clone was picked up a small number of times. V is TRBV27 and J is TRBJ2-7, with 7 bases aligning to TRBD2. The CDR3 is 13 residues long. V dropped 8 bases and J dropped 0; count of bases not matched to a gene: 4. CDR1 and CDR2 from the germline V gene are MNHEY and SMNVEV (reference sequence). DNA for the CDR3: TGTGCCAGCGGGAGGGAGGGCTCCTACGAGCAGTACTTC. Its translation: CASGREGSYEQYF.

The table lists this clone with a few counts. The chain uses TRBV5-4 and TRBJ2-5; possible D gene TRBD1, 6 bases. The germline V gene encodes CDR1 SGHNT and CDR2 YYREEE (reference sequence). V shed 0 bases and J shed 4 bases, with 16 bases lying between them. The CDR3 is 16 amino acids. CDR3 DNA sequence: TGTGCCAGCAGCTTGGGGAACAGGGAATGGGGAGAGACCCAGTACTTC. It specifies CASSLGNREWGETQYF.

The rearrangement links TRBV7-3 to TRBJ1-6; 8 bases align to TRBD1. The CDR3 consists of 14 residues. The trim removed 5 bases at V and 10 bases at J, leaving 7 bases unmatched. CDR1 and CDR2 from the germline V gene are SGHTA and FQGTGA. The CDR3 region has the DNA TGTGCCAGCAGCCCCGACAGGGGAAGCTCACCCCTCCACTTT. Translating it yields CASSPDRGSSPLHF. The whole variable domain, remainder taken from reference TRBV7-3 and TRBJ1-6, is GAGVSQTPSNKVTEKGKYVELRCDPISGHTALYWYRQSLGQGPEFLIYFQGTGAADDSGLPNDRFFAVRPEGSVSTLKIQRTERGDSAVYLCASSPDRGSSPLHFGNGTRLTVT.

This clone was picked up one time. V gene TRBV6-1 combines with J gene TRBJ1-2, with a possible D match to TRBD1 (6 bases). Between the trimmed V and J ends, which lost 3 bases and 5 bases, there was a span of 25 bases. The CDR3 runs to 18 residues. The germline V gene has CDR1 MNHNS and CDR2 SASEGT. The CDR3 DNA reads TGTGCCAGCAGTGAGCCGACAGGAGTATCCCCCATTTCTTATGGCTACACCTTC. It translates to CASSEPTGVSPISYGYTF.

V is TRBV29-1 and J is TRBJ2-1, with 8 bases that match TRBD1. This CDR3 is built from 14 residues. Germline V gene lookup returns CDR1 SQVTM and CDR2 ANQGSEA. Trimming at V came to 7 bases and at J to 6 bases, leaving 11 bases not matched to a gene. In DNA, the CDR3 is TGCAGCGGGACGACAGGGGCGGTGGTCAATGAGCAGTTCTTC. Translation: CSGTTGAVVNEQFF.

The chain links TRBV24-1 to TRBJ2-1; D unresolved. The CDR3 extends over 13 amino acids. With 4 bases removed from V and 4 bases from J, the gap between germline ends came to 7 bases. CDR1 KGHDR and CDR2 SFDVKD come from the germline V gene. Here the CDR3 DNA reads TGTGCCACCAGTGAAGCTGGTTACAATGAGCAGTTCTTC. It is translated as CATSEAGYNEQFF.